Sequencing of this T cell receptor beta chain was carried out in a study of CD8 T cells in Susac syndrome. V was pared by 3 bases and J by 3 bases, with 13 bases between. Germline V gene sequence: CDR1 SGDLS, CDR2 YYNGEE. The CDR3 extends over 15 amino acids. Random hexamers served to reverse transcribe about 0.5 to 1 ug RNA. TCRdb processed the immunoSEQ multiplex PCR reads anew with MiXCR; each CDR3 protein has one entry. The profile shows about 150,000 distinct CDR3 sequences, 95% of them singletons. The J gene is TRBJ1-5, the V gene TRBV9; D perhaps matches TRBD1 (6 bases). The sample was CD4+ T cells from PBMCs. This TCR derives from a human donor with Susac syndrome. CDR3 amino acids: CASSAQVGANQPQHF. The CDR3 DNA reads as TGTGCCAGCAGCGCCCAGGTGGGGGCCAATCAGCCCCAGCATTTT. The variable domain in full, with the rest retrieved from reference TRBV9 and TRBJ1-5, is DSGVTQTPKHLITATGQRVTLRCSPRSGDLSVYWYQQSLDQGLQFLIQYYNGEERAKGNILERFSAQQFPDLHSELNLSSLELGDSALYFCASSAQVGANQPQHFGDGTRLSIL.